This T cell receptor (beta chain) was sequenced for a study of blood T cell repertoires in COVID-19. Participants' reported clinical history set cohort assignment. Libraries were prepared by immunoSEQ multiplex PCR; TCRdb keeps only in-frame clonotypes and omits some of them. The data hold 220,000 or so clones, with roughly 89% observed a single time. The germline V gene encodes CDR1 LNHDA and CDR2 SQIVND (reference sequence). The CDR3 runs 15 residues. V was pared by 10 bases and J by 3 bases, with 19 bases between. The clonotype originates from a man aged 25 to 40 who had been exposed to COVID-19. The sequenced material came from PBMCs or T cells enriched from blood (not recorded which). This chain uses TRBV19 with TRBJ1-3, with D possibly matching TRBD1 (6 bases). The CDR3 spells CATMTPTGGGNTIYF. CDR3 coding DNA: TGTGCCACTATGACCCCGACAGGAGGTGGAAACACCATATATTTT. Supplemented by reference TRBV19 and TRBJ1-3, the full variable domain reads DGGITQSPKYLFRKEGQNVTLSCEQNLNHDAMYWYRQDPGQGLRLIYYSQIVNDFQKGDIAEGYSVSREKKESFPLTVTSAQKNPTAFYLCATMTPTGGGNTIYFGEGSWLTVV.